This T cell receptor (beta chain) was captured in a study of cytomegalovirus exposure and HLA in healthy donors. Study results and limitations: Presence/absence comparisons presumed near-even sequencing depth among donors.

The study ran its PCR with 60 Vbeta and 13 Jbeta primers. Sequencing used immunoSEQ multiplex PCR; TCRdb keeps in-frame clones, though not all of them. This sample has some 70,000 clones, with around 80% found just once. CDR1 and CDR2 (germline): LNHDA, SQIVND (reference sequence). Trimming cost V 5 bases and J 0 bases, with 14 bases left between them. The CDR3 is made up of 15 amino acids. Healthy individuals who donated bone marrow served as the donors. About this clone: As yet, its antigen is unknown.

The material sequenced was PBMCs. This chain connects TRBV19 to TRBJ2-7, with D possibly being TRBD1 (6 bases). The clonotype originates from a man aged 50 or older in good health and CMV-seronegative. DNA for the CDR3: TGTGCCAGTAGTCGGAAGGACAGTTACTCCTACGAGCAGTACTTC. It yields the protein CASSRKDSYSYEQYF.